These T cell receptor beta chains were read from a single sample in a study of post-analysis software for immune sequencing data. TCRdb re-called the PCR reads with MiXCR, one entry per CDR3 protein. The sample has 700,000 to 900,000 distinct CDR3 sequences; 40% to 55% are singletons. Sequencing was performed on blood. These receptors all stem from a girl aged 5-17 years with multiple sclerosis. Each CDR3 is given with its conserved first and last residue. The order of the fields is J gene, clone size, D gene, V gene, CDR3 DNA, CDR3 protein. A D gene is named only where the DNA matches it firmly. Clone size is not always given. Where it is, it says once, few, many or a class for expanded clones.

j_call: TRBJ2-5
clone_size: .
d_call: .
v_call: TRBV28
cdr3_nt: TGTGCCAGCACCCGACAGCCAAAAGAGACCCAGTACTTC
cdr3_aa: CASTRQPKETQYF

j_call: TRBJ2-7
clone_size: .
d_call: .
v_call: TRBV29-1
cdr3_nt: TGCAGCGTCAGGGTCCAGTCCTACGAGCAGTACTTC
cdr3_aa: CSVRVQSYEQYF

j_call: TRBJ2-7
clone_size: .
d_call: TRBD2
v_call: TRBV20-1
cdr3_nt: TGCAGTGCTCCCCCAGCGGGAGGGCCCTACGAGCAGTACTTC
cdr3_aa: CSAPPAGGPYEQYF

j_call: TRBJ2-3
clone_size: .
d_call: TRBD2
v_call: TRBV7-2
cdr3_nt: TGTGCCAGCAGCTTTCCGGGGGGTACAGATACGCAGTATTTT
cdr3_aa: CASSFPGGTDTQYF

j_call: TRBJ1-2
clone_size: .
d_call: .
v_call: TRBV12-3/TRBV12-4
cdr3_nt: TGTGCCAGCAGTCCTACAGGATACAACTATGGCTACACCTTC
cdr3_aa: CASSPTGYNYGYTF

j_call: TRBJ2-5
clone_size: .
d_call: TRBD2
v_call: TRBV12-3/TRBV12-4
cdr3_nt: TGTGCCAGCGGGACTAGCGGGAGCGGTGAGACCCAGTACTTC
cdr3_aa: CASGTSGSGETQYF

j_call: TRBJ2-5
clone_size: .
d_call: .
v_call: TRBV5-1
cdr3_nt: TGCGCCAGCGCGGGGTCCGGCAGGGGAGATTCAGAGACCCAGTACTTC
cdr3_aa: CASAGSGRGDSETQYF

j_call: TRBJ2-5
clone_size: .
d_call: .
v_call: TRBV12-3/TRBV12-4
cdr3_nt: TGTGCCAGCAGTTGGGGGTCAACCCGGGGTCAAGAGACCCAGTACTTC
cdr3_aa: CASSWGSTRGQETQYF

j_call: TRBJ2-3
clone_size: .
d_call: .
v_call: TRBV4-1
cdr3_nt: TGCGCCAGCAGCCAGGGGGCTGGAGGGGGGGATACGCAGTATTTT
cdr3_aa: CASSQGAGGGDTQYF

j_call: TRBJ2-7
clone_size: .
d_call: .
v_call: TRBV20-1
cdr3_nt: TGCAGTGCTAGAGATGTCGGGAACGTTCCCTACGAGCAGTACTTC
cdr3_aa: CSARDVGNVPYEQYF

j_call: TRBJ1-2
clone_size: .
d_call: TRBD1
v_call: TRBV15
cdr3_nt: TGTGCCACCAGCGGACGGCCGGGACAGGGGGATACTAACTATGGCTACACCTTC
cdr3_aa: CATSGRPGQGDTNYGYTF

j_call: TRBJ2-1
clone_size: .
d_call: TRBD2
v_call: TRBV6-2/TRBV6-3
cdr3_nt: TGTGCCAGCACCGAACCAGCGGGATCTAATGAGCAGTTCTTC
cdr3_aa: CASTEPAGSNEQFF

j_call: TRBJ2-5
clone_size: once
d_call: TRBD2
v_call: TRBV7-9
cdr3_nt: TGTGCCAGCAGCCTAAGGACTAGCGGGAGGAAAGAGACCCAGTACTTC
cdr3_aa: CASSLRTSGRKETQYF

j_call: TRBJ2-7
clone_size: few
d_call: TRBD2
v_call: TRBV20-1
cdr3_nt: TGCAGTGCTACCCCGCTAGCGGGAGGGCCTAACGAGCAGTACTTC
cdr3_aa: CSATPLAGGPNEQYF

j_call: TRBJ2-5
clone_size: few
d_call: .
v_call: TRBV9
cdr3_nt: TGTGCCAGCAGCGCCCCATCGGCCCCAGAGACCCAGTACTTC
cdr3_aa: CASSAPSAPETQYF

j_call: TRBJ1-1
clone_size: .
d_call: .
v_call: TRBV3-1
cdr3_nt: TGTGCCAGCAGCGCGACACCGAACACTGAAGCTTTCTTT
cdr3_aa: CASSATPNTEAFF

j_call: TRBJ2-7
clone_size: .
d_call: TRBD2
v_call: TRBV10-3
cdr3_nt: TGTGCCATCAGTGTAGGACTAGCGGGAGTAGAGTACGAGCAGTACTTC
cdr3_aa: CAISVGLAGVEYEQYF

j_call: TRBJ2-5
clone_size: few
d_call: .
v_call: TRBV7-7
cdr3_nt: TGTGCTAGCAGCTTAAGCGGGCAGAACCAAGAGACCCAGTACTTC
cdr3_aa: CASSLSGQNQETQYF

j_call: TRBJ1-1
clone_size: .
d_call: .
v_call: TRBV6-2/TRBV6-3
cdr3_nt: TGTGCCAGCAAGGAGAGGGCAGTGAACACTGAAGCTTTCTTT
cdr3_aa: CASKERAVNTEAFF

j_call: TRBJ2-1
clone_size: few
d_call: .
v_call: TRBV7-9
cdr3_nt: TGTGCCAGCAGCCCCTCCGGGACCACCAATGAGCAGTTCTTC
cdr3_aa: CASSPSGTTNEQFF

j_call: TRBJ2-3
clone_size: .
d_call: .
v_call: TRBV6-5
cdr3_nt: TGTGCCAGCAGTTACTACCCCCAAGGTCCTGCTAGCACAGATACGCAGTATTTT
cdr3_aa: CASSYYPQGPASTDTQYF

j_call: TRBJ2-3
clone_size: .
d_call: TRBD2
v_call: TRBV7-7
cdr3_nt: TGTGCTAGCAGCTTAGGAGACCCAACTAGCGGGAGGAATACGCAGTATTTT
cdr3_aa: CASSLGDPTSGRNTQYF

j_call: TRBJ2-5
clone_size: .
d_call: .
v_call: TRBV20-1
cdr3_nt: TGCAGTGCTAGAGATTTGGGGGCAGCCCAAGAGACCCAGTACTTC
cdr3_aa: CSARDLGAAQETQYF

j_call: TRBJ2-1
clone_size: many
d_call: .
v_call: TRBV29-1
cdr3_nt: TGCAGCGTTGGGCAGGGCTTCTACAATGAGCAGTTCTTC
cdr3_aa: CSVGQGFYNEQFF

j_call: TRBJ2-1
clone_size: few
d_call: TRBD2
v_call: TRBV5-1
cdr3_nt: TGCGCCAGCAGGCGGGAGAACTACAATGAGCAGTTCTTC
cdr3_aa: CASRRENYNEQFF

j_call: TRBJ2-3
clone_size: .
d_call: .
v_call: TRBV11-2
cdr3_nt: TGTGCCAGCAGCTCTATAAGAGGGGCTAAGACAGATACGCAGTATTTT
cdr3_aa: CASSSIRGAKTDTQYF

j_call: TRBJ2-7
clone_size: .
d_call: TRBD2
v_call: TRBV7-2
cdr3_nt: TGTGCCAGCAGCCCAGGTAGCGGGGGACGGTACAATGAGCAGTACTTC
cdr3_aa: CASSPGSGGRYNEQYF

j_call: TRBJ2-7
clone_size: .
d_call: TRBD1
v_call: TRBV7-9
cdr3_nt: TGTGCCAGCAGCTTAATCGGACAGGGCTCGCACGAGCAGTACTTC
cdr3_aa: CASSLIGQGSHEQYF

j_call: TRBJ2-1
clone_size: .
d_call: TRBD2
v_call: TRBV20-1
cdr3_nt: TGCAGTGCCAGCCTAACGGGAGGGTTCCCAGCCTACAATGAGCAGTTCTTC
cdr3_aa: CSASLTGGFPAYNEQFF

j_call: TRBJ2-5
clone_size: few
d_call: TRBD1
v_call: TRBV24-1
cdr3_nt: TGTGCCACCAGTGATTCTCGACAGGGGTCGACCGGGGAGACCCAGTACTTC
cdr3_aa: CATSDSRQGSTGETQYF

j_call: TRBJ2-7
clone_size: few
d_call: TRBD2
v_call: TRBV4-1
cdr3_nt: TGCGCCAGCAGCCTTGCCGTGACTAGCGTTAGAGGGGGCGAGCAGTACTTC
cdr3_aa: CASSLAVTSVRGGEQYF

j_call: TRBJ2-3
clone_size: .
d_call: TRBD2
v_call: TRBV12-3/TRBV12-4
cdr3_nt: TGTGCCAGCAGTGGGTGGGAAAGCGGGAGGCAGGCAGATACGCAGTATTTT
cdr3_aa: CASSGWESGRQADTQYF

j_call: TRBJ1-1
clone_size: .
d_call: .
v_call: TRBV7-9
cdr3_nt: TGTGCCAGCAGCTCACTTATTGGGCCCGTCAAGGGTCCGAACACTGAAGCTTTCTTT
cdr3_aa: CASSSLIGPVKGPNTEAFF

j_call: TRBJ2-3
clone_size: few
d_call: .
v_call: TRBV30
cdr3_nt: TGTGCCTGGAGTACCCGGGGCTACACAGATACGCAGTATTTT
cdr3_aa: CAWSTRGYTDTQYF

j_call: TRBJ1-4
clone_size: .
d_call: .
v_call: TRBV7-9
cdr3_nt: TGTGCCGCGGGAGGGCCCGCAACTAATGAAAAACTGTTTTTT
cdr3_aa: CAAGGPATNEKLFF

j_call: TRBJ2-3
clone_size: .
d_call: TRBD1
v_call: TRBV6-5
cdr3_nt: TGTGCCAGCCGGTCAGGGGGCGCGATCACAGATACGCAGTATTTT
cdr3_aa: CASRSGGAITDTQYF

j_call: TRBJ2-1
clone_size: .
d_call: .
v_call: TRBV6-6
cdr3_nt: TGTGCCGGCAGTTACAGGTCGGAGCAGTTCTTC
cdr3_aa: CAGSYRSEQFF

j_call: TRBJ1-5
clone_size: .
d_call: .
v_call: TRBV20-1
cdr3_nt: TGCAGTGCTAGAGGGGCAGGGGACCAGCCCCAGCATTTT
cdr3_aa: CSARGAGDQPQHF

j_call: TRBJ2-5
clone_size: once
d_call: .
v_call: TRBV4-3
cdr3_nt: TGCGCCAGCAGCCAAGGTTCGGGGGGCGCGGAGGAGACCCAGTACTTC
cdr3_aa: CASSQGSGGAEETQYF

j_call: TRBJ2-2
clone_size: .
d_call: .
v_call: TRBV15
cdr3_nt: TGTGCCACCAGCAGAGTAATCGCCGGGGAGCTGTTTTTT
cdr3_aa: CATSRVIAGELFF

j_call: TRBJ2-7
clone_size: .
d_call: TRBD2
v_call: TRBV7-2
cdr3_nt: TGTGCCAGCAGCCCGACACCGGGACTACATAACTCCTACGAGCAGTACTTC
cdr3_aa: CASSPTPGLHNSYEQYF

j_call: TRBJ2-5
clone_size: .
d_call: .
v_call: TRBV12-3/TRBV12-4
cdr3_nt: TGTGCCAGCAGTTTTGAGGCAGGGTCGGAGACCCAGTACTTC
cdr3_aa: CASSFEAGSETQYF

j_call: TRBJ2-3
clone_size: few
d_call: .
v_call: TRBV5-1
cdr3_nt: TGCGCCAGCAGCTTGGCCGGGGCGGAACTCACAGATACGCAGTATTTT
cdr3_aa: CASSLAGAELTDTQYF